The clone carrying this TCR beta chain was observed a few times. Antigen unknown. This CDR3 spans 16 amino acids. This specimen belongs to a study of response to subunit inactivated influenza vaccine. Notes on the study in general: That few new T cells are recruited by each seasonal influenza vaccination was the authors' suggestion.

In TCRdb, the RT-PCR reads were re-called with MiXCR into one record per CDR3 protein. In the table there are around 200,000 distinct CDR3 sequences, about 9% of which are singletons. The material was non-naive T cells sorted from PBMCs, obtained on the day of vaccination. The receptor comes from a man aged 50 to 59 who received an inactivated influenza vaccine. This chain joins TRBV21-1 and TRBJ1-2; the DNA was not compared with TRBD1, the D call given in the table. TRBV21-1 is a pseudogene locus. In DNA form, the CDR3 reads TGTGCCAGCAGCAACGAGATACAGGTCGGCGGGGGCGGCTACACCTTC. Its translation is CASSNEIQVGGGGYTF.